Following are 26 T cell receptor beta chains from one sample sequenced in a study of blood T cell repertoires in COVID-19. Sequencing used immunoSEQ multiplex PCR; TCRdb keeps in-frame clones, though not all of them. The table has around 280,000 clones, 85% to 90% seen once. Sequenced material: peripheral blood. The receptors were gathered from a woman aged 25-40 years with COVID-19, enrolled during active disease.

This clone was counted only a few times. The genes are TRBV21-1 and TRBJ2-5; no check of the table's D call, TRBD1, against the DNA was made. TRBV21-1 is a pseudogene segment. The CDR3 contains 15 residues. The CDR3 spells CASSKAGQVQETQYF. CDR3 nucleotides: TGTGCCAGCAGCAAAGCGGGACAGGTCCAAGAGACCCAGTACTTC.

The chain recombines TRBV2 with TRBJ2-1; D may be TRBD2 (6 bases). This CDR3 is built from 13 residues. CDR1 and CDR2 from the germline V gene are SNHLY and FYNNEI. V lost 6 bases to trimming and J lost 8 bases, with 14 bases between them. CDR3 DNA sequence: TGTGCCAGCAGGGGACGACTAGTAGATGAGCAGTTCTTC. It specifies CASRGRLVDEQFF.

CDR3 nucleotides: TGTGCCAGCAGTCGACAGGGGGTTACGCAGTATTTT. This translates into CASSRQGVTQYF. The J gene is TRBJ2-3, the V gene TRBV2; 9 nucleotides match TRBD1. Per germline, CDR1 SNHLY and CDR2 FYNNEI. V was clipped by 5 bases and J by 8 bases; unmatched bases: 2. The CDR3 covers 12 residues.

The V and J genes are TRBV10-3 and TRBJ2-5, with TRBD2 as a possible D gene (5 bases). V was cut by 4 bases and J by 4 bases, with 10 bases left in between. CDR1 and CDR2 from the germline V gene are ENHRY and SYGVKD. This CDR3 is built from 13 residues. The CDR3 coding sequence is TGTGCCATCAGTGGAGGGCGCGGAGAGACCCAGTACTTC. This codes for CAISGGRGETQYF.

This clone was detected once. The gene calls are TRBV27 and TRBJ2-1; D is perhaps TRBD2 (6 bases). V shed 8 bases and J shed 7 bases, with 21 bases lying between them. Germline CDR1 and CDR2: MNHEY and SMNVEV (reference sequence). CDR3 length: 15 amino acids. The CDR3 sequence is CASVGLTRSVNEQFF. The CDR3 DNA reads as TGTGCCAGCGTGGGGCTGACTAGAAGTGTAAATGAGCAGTTCTTC.

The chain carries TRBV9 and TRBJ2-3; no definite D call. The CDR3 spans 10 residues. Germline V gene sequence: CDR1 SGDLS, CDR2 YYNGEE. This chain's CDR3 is CSYLSGTQYF. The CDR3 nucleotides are TGTTCGTACCTCTCCGGTACGCAGTATTTT.

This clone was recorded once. The CDR3 region has the DNA TGTGCCAGCAGTTTGTGGCCTTTCGTGGAGACCCAGTACTTC. It is translated as CASSLWPFVETQYF. The chain uses TRBV28 and TRBJ2-5; no clear D gene. V was trimmed by 3 bases and J by 5 bases, leaving 13 bases between them. This CDR3 has 14 residues. CDR1 is MDHEN, CDR2 SYDVKM, per germline.

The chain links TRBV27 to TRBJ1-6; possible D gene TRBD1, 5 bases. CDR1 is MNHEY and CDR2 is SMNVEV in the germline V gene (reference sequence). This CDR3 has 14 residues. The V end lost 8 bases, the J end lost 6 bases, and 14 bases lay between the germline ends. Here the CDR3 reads CASGFGGPNSPLHF. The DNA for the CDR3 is TGTGCCAGCGGATTCGGGGGACCTAATTCACCCCTCCACTTT.

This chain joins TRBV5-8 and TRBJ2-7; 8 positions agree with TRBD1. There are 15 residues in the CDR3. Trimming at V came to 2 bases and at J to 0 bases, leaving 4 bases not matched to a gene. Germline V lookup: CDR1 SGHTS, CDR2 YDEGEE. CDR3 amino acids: CASSFSGQVSYEQYF. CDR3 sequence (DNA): TGTGCCAGCAGCTTTTCGGGACAGGTCTCCTACGAGCAGTACTTC.

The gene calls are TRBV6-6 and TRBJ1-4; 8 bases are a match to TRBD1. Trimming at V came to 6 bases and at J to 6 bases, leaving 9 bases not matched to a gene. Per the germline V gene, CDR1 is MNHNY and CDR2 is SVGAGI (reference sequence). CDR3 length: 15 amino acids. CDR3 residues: CASRGQARVDEKLFF. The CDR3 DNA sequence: TGTGCCAGCAGGGGACAGGCGAGGGTAGATGAAAAACTGTTTTTT.

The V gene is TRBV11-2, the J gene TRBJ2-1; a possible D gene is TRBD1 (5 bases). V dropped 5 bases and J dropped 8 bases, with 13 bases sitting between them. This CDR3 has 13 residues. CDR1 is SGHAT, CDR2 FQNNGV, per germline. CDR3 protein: CASSPVPGYEQFF. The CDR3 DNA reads TGTGCCAGCAGCCCCGTGCCAGGGTATGAGCAGTTCTTC.

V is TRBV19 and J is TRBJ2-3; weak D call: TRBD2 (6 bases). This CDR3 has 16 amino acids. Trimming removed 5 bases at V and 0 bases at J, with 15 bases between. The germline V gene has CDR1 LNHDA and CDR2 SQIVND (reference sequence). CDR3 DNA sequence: TGTGCCAGTAGTTCCTGGAGGGCGGGAAGCACAGATACGCAGTATTTT. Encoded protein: CASSSWRAGSTDTQYF.

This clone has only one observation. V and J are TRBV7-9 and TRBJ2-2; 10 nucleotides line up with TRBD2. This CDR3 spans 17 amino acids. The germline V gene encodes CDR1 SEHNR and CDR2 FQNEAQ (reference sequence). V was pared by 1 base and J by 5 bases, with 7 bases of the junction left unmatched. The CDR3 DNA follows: TGTGCCAGCAGCTTAGTCCCCACTAGCGGGATGACCGGGGAGCTGTTTTTT. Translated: CASSLVPTSGMTGELFF.

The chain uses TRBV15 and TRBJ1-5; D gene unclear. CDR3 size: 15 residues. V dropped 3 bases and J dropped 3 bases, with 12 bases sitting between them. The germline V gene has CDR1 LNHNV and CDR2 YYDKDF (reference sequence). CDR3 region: CATSSLRDNNQPQHF. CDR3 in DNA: TGTGCCACCAGCAGCCTCCGGGATAACAATCAGCCCCAGCATTTT.

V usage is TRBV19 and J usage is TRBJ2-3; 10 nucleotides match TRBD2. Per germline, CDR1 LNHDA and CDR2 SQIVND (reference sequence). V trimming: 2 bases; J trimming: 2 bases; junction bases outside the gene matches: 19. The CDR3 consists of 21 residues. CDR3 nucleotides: TGTGCCAGTAGTATAATGGCCACAGGGTCTGAACTAGCGGGATCCACAGATACGCAGTATTTT. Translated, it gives CASSIMATGSELAGSTDTQYF.

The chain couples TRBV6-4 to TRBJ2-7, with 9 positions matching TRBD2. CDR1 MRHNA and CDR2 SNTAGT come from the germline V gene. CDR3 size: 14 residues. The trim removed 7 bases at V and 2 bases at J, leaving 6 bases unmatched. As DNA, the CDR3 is TGTGCCAGCAACCGGGCTAGCGGGACCTACGAGCAGTACTTC. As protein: CASNRASGTYEQYF.

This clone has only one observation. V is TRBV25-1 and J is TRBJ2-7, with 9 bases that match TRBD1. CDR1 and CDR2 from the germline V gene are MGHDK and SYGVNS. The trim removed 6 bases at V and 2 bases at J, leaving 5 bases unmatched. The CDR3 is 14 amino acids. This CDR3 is CASSETGGPYEQYF. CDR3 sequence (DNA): TGTGCCAGCAGCGAAACAGGGGGCCCCTACGAGCAGTACTTC.

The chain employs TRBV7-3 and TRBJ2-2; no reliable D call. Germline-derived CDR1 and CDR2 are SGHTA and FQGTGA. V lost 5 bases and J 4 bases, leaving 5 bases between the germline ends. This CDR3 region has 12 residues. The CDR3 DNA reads TGTGCCAGCAGCGTCGGCACCGGGGAGCTGTTTTTT. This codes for CASSVGTGELFF.

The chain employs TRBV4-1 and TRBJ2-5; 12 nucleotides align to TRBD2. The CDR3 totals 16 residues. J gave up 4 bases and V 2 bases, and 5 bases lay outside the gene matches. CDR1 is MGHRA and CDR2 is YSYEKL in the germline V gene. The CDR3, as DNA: TGCGCCAGCAGCCAAATTGGACTAGCGGGGCCAGAGACCCAGTACTTC. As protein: CASSQIGLAGPETQYF.

For the CDR3, the DNA is TGCGCCAGCAGCTTGGGTACGGGAGTGAACATTCAGTACTTC. Its translation is CASSLGTGVNIQYF. J is TRBJ2-4 and V is TRBV5-1; tentatively, D is TRBD2 (6 bases). This CDR3 contains 14 residues. The V end lost 0 bases, the J end lost 7 bases, and 11 bases lay between the germline ends. CDR1 is SGHRS and CDR2 is YFSETQ in the germline V gene.

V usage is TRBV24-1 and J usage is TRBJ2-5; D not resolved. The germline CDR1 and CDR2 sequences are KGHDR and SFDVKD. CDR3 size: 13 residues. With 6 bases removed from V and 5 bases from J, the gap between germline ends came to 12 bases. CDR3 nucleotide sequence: TGTGCCACCAGTCTTCTAGGCTCGGAGACCCAGTACTTC. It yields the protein CATSLLGSETQYF.

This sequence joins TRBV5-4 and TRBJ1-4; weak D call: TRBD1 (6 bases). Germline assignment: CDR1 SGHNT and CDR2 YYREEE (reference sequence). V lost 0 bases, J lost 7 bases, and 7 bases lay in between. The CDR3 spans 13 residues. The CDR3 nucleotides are TGTGCCAGCAGCTTGGGCAGGGGTGAAAAACTGTTTTTT. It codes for CASSLGRGEKLFF.

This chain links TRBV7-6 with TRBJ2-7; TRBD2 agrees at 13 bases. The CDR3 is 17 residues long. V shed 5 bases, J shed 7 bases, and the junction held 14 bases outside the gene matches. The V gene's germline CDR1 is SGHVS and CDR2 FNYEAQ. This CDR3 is CASSPVGTSGMAGEQYF. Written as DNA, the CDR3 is TGTGCCAGCAGCCCCGTGGGGACTAGCGGGATGGCTGGGGAGCAGTACTTC.

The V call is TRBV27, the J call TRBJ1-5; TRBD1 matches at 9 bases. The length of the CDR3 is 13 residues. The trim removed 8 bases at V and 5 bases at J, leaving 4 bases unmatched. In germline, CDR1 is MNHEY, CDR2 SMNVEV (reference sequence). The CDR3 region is CASGTGPYQPQHF. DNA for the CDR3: TGTGCCAGCGGGACAGGGCCGTATCAGCCCCAGCATTTT.

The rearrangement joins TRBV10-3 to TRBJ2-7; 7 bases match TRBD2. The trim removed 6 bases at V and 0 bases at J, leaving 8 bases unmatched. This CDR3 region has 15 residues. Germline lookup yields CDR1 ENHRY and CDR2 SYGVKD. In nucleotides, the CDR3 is TGTGCCATCAGCTCCGGGACTATCGACTCCTACGAGCAGTACTTC. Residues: CAISSGTIDSYEQYF.

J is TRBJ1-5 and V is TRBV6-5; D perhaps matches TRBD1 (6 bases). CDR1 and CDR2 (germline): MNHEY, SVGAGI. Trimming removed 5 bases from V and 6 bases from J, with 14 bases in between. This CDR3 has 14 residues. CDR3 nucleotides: TGTGCCAGCAGTCCCAGACAGGTTCGTCAGCCCCAGCATTTT. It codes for CASSPRQVRQPQHF.